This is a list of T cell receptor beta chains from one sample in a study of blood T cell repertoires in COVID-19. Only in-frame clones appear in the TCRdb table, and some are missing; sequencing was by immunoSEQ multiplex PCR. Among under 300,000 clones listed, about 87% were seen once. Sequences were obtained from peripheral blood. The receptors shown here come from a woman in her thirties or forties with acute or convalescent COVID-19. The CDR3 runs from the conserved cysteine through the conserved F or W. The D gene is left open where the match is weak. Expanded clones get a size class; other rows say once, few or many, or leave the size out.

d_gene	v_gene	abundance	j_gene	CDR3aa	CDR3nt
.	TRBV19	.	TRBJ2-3	CASSMGRISTDTQYF	TGTGCCAGTAGTATGGGGAGAATAAGCACAGATACGCAGTATTTT
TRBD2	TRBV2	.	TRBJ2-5	CASSDRGGTETQYF	TGTGCCAGCAGTGACCGGGGGGGGACCGAGACCCAGTACTTC
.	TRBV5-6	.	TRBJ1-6	CASSTQGWARNSPLHF	TGTGCCAGCAGCACTCAGGGATGGGCACGTAATTCACCCCTCCACTTT
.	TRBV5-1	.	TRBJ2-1	CASSFQAHNEQFF	TGCGCCAGCAGTTTTCAAGCACACAATGAGCAGTTCTTC
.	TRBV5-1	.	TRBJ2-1	CASSLDRSSYNEQFF	TGCGCCAGCAGCCTCGACAGGAGCTCCTACAATGAGCAGTTCTTC
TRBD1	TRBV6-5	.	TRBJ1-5	CASSPTGQGVQPQHF	TGTGCCAGCAGTCCGACGGGACAGGGGGTTCAGCCCCAGCATTTT
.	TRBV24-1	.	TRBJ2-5	CATSPTETVEETQYF	TGTGCCACCAGTCCGACAGAGACAGTCGAAGAGACCCAGTACTTC
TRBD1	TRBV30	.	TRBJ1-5	CAWSDRGRGGNQPQHF	TGTGCCTGGAGTGACAGGGGGCGCGGGGGCAATCAGCCCCAGCATTTT
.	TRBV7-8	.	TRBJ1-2	CASSLSRGHGYTF	TGTGCCAGCAGCTTATCCAGGGGCCATGGCTACACCTTC
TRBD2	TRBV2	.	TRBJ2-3	CASSASGGADTQYF	TGTGCCAGCAGTGCTAGCGGGGGGGCAGATACGCAGTATTTT
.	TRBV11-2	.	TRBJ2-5	CASSPRYGGETQYF	TGTGCCAGCAGCCCGAGATATGGGGGGGAGACCCAGTACTTC
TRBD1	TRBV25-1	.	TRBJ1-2	CASSASDREFGYTF	TGTGCCAGCAGTGCCTCGGACAGGGAGTTTGGCTACACCTTC
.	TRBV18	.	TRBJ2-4	CASSPRTALAKNIQYF	TGTGCCAGCTCACCAAGGACAGCCCTAGCCAAAAACATTCAGTACTTC
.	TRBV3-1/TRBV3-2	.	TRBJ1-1	CASSQVRSGAEAFF	TGTGCCAGCAGCCAAGTCCGGTCAGGGGCTGAAGCTTTCTTT
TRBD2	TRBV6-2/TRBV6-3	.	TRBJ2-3	CASSSRTSGGLTQYF	TGTGCCAGCAGTTCTAGGACTAGCGGGGGCCTGACGCAGTATTTT
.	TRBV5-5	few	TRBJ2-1	CASSFVGGSYNEQFF	TGTGCCAGCAGCTTCGTGGGGGGCTCCTACAATGAGCAGTTCTTC
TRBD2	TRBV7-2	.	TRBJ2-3	CASSSNGRDTQYF	TGTGCCAGCAGCTCCAACGGGAGGGATACGCAGTATTTT
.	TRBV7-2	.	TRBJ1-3	CASSLVPSSGNTIYF	TGTGCCAGCAGCTTAGTCCCGAGCTCTGGAAACACCATATATTTT
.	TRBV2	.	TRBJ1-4	CATGLDRTNEKLFF	TGTGCCACCGGACTGGACAGAACTAATGAAAAACTGTTTTTT
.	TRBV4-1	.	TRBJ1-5	CASSQAPPDSNQPQHF	TGCGCCAGCAGCCAAGCTCCGCCAGATAGCAATCAGCCCCAGCATTTT
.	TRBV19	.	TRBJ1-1	CASSLSGAPGVTEAFF	TGTGCCAGTAGTCTCTCCGGAGCCCCGGGGGTTACTGAAGCTTTCTTT
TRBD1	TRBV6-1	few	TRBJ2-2	CASSGTGTGDTGELFF	TGTGCCAGCAGTGGAACCGGGACAGGAGACACCGGGGAGCTGTTTTTT
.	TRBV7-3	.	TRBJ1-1	CASSLGGLNTEAFF	TGTGCCAGCAGCTTAGGGGGCCTGAACACTGAAGCTTTCTTT
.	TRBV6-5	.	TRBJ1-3	CASSYGDSSGNTIYF	TGTGCCAGCAGTTACGGCGACAGCTCTGGAAACACCATATATTTT
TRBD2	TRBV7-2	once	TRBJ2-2	CASSLGGANTGELFF	TGTGCCAGCAGCCTGGGGGGGGCGAACACCGGGGAGCTGTTTTTT
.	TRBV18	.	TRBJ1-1	CASSPPSSYTEAFF	TGTGCCAGCTCACCCCCATCGAGTTACACTGAAGCTTTCTTT
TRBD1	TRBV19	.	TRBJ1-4	CASTHLGQGNEKLFF	TGTGCCAGTACTCATCTGGGACAGGGAAATGAAAAACTGTTTTTT
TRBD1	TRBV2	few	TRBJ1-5	CASSQQGVGNQPQHF	TGTGCCAGCAGCCAACAGGGGGTAGGCAATCAGCCCCAGCATTTT
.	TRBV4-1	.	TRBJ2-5	CASSHLRDTKETQYF	TGCGCCAGCAGCCATCTCCGGGACACTAAAGAGACCCAGTACTTC
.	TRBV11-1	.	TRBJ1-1	CASRGGTLIRNTEAFF	TGTGCCAGCCGAGGAGGAACCCTAATTAGGAACACTGAAGCTTTCTTT
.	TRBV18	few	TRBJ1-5	CASSPTTQGWGQPQHF	TGTGCCAGCTCACCCACTACTCAGGGCTGGGGACAGCCCCAGCATTTT
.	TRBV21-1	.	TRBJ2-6	CASTPAVSGSGANVLTF	TGTGCCAGCACCCCCGCGGTGTCGGGCTCTGGGGCCAACGTCCTGACTTTC
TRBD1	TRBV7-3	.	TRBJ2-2	CASSQGQGGTGELFF	TGTGCCAGCAGTCAAGGACAGGGCGGCACCGGGGAGCTGTTTTTT
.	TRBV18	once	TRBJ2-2	CASSPNRRSNTGELFF	TGTGCCAGCTCACCTAACAGGCGATCGAACACCGGGGAGCTGTTTTTT
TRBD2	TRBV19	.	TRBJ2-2	CASKFPRGGTGELFF	TGTGCCAGTAAATTCCCGCGGGGGGGGACCGGGGAGCTGTTTTTT
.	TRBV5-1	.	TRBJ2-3	CASSLADRGDTQYF	TGCGCCAGCAGCTTGGCAGATCGGGGGGATACGCAGTATTTT
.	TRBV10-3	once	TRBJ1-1	CAIRAGEGNTEAFF	TGTGCCATCAGGGCCGGTGAGGGGAACACTGAAGCTTTCTTT
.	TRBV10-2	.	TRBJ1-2	CASSGEGLNYGYTF	TGCGCCAGCAGTGGGGAGGGCCTGAACTATGGCTACACCTTC
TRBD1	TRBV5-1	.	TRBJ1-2	CASSNQTGDRTNYGYTF	TGCGCCAGCAGCAACCAGACAGGGGACAGAACTAACTATGGCTACACCTTC
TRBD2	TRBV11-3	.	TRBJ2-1	CASSRGTARGGSHNEQFF	TGTGCCAGCAGCCGGGGGACTGCGCGCGGGGGGTCTCACAATGAGCAGTTCTTC
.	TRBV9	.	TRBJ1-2	CASSVSMGGNYGYTF	TGTGCCAGCAGCGTAAGCATGGGGGGTAACTATGGCTACACCTTC
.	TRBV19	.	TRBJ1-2	CASSPTGMNPNYGYTF	TGTGCCAGTAGCCCTACAGGGATGAACCCCAACTATGGCTACACCTTC
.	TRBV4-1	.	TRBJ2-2	CASSQDPTDTGELFF	TGCGCCAGCAGCCAAGACCCCACGGACACCGGGGAGCTGTTTTTT
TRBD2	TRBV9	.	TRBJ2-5	CASDRLAGVETQYF	TGTGCCAGCGACCGACTAGCGGGGGTAGAGACCCAGTACTTC
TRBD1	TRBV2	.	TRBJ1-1	CASILRDSARGTEAFF	TGTGCCAGCATTCTTAGGGACAGCGCAAGGGGGACTGAAGCTTTCTTT
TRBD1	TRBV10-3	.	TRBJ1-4	CAISGTGEATNEKLFF	TGTGCCATCAGTGGGACAGGGGAAGCAACTAATGAAAAACTGTTTTTT
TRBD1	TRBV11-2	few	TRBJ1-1	CASSRPGQGPEAFF	TGTGCCAGCAGTCGTCCGGGACAGGGTCCTGAAGCTTTCTTT
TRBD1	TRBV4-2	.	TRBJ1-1	CASSQGTGTEAFF	TGTGCCAGCAGCCAAGGGACAGGGACTGAAGCTTTCTTT
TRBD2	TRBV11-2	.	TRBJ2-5	CASSYIIVGGGETQYF	TGTGCCAGCAGCTACATCATAGTTGGCGGGGGAGAGACCCAGTACTTC
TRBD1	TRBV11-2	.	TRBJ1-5	CASSLVDTGGDQPQHF	TGTGCCAGCAGCTTAGTCGACACAGGGGGGGATCAGCCCCAGCATTTT
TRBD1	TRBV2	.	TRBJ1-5	CASSSGQGNQPQHF	TGTGCCAGCAGTAGTGGACAGGGGAATCAGCCCCAGCATTTT
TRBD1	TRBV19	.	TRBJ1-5	CASSVQGADQPQHF	TGTGCCAGTAGTGTACAGGGGGCTGATCAGCCCCAGCATTTT
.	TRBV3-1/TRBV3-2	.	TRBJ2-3	CASSQETRTDTQYF	TGTGCCAGCAGCCAAGAGACTAGGACAGATACGCAGTATTTT
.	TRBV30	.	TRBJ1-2	CAWNQGVDYGYTF	TGTGCCTGGAATCAGGGCGTGGACTATGGCTACACCTTC
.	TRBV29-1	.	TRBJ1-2	CSVVVLDRDGYTF	TGCAGCGTTGTCGTCCTGGACAGAGACGGCTACACCTTC
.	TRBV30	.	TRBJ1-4	CAWSPRQANEKLFF	TGTGCCTGGAGCCCTCGACAGGCTAATGAAAAACTGTTTTTT
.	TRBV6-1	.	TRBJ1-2	CASSEMRGGYTF	TGTGCCAGCAGTGAGATGAGGGGGGGCTACACCTTC
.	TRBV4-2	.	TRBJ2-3	CASSQRTSTDTQYF	TGTGCCAGCAGCCAAAGGACTAGCACAGATACGCAGTATTTT